One sample yielded the 20 T cell receptor beta chains listed below, sequenced in a study of long-term antiretroviral therapy in people with HIV. Sequencing relied on immunoSEQ assay v3.0, run at survey level. Repertoires were generated with immunoSEQ multiplex PCR, while TCRdb's copy carries only in-frame clones and drops some. The sample shows fewer than 25,000 clones, 95% of them seen only once. Sequenced material: unsorted PBMCs, taken just over 4.8 years after starting antiretroviral therapy. The origin of the receptors is a woman in her 50s with HIV.

The V and J genes are TRBV7-9 and TRBJ1-1; D is unresolved. The CDR3 spans 12 residues. Trimming took off 1 base at V and 7 bases at J, with 7 bases between the two ends. CDR1 is SEHNR and CDR2 is FQNEAQ in the germline V gene (reference sequence). CDR3: CASSLVGGEAFF. CDR3 nucleotides: TGTGCCAGCAGCTTAGTTGGCGGTGAAGCTTTCTTT.

V gene TRBV7-6 combines with J gene TRBJ2-2; 8 bases are a match to TRBD1. With 10 bases clipped from V and 5 bases from J, the junction kept 12 bases outside the gene matches. Germline values: CDR1 SGHVS, CDR2 FNYEAQ. This CDR3 comprises 15 residues. CDR3 sequence: CATRQGPIDTGELFF. The CDR3, as DNA: TGTGCCACACGACAGGGGCCGATCGATACCGGGGAGCTGTTTTTT.

The rearrangement joins TRBV6-5 to TRBJ1-1; D is uncertain. This CDR3 is 13 amino acids long. The germline V gene encodes CDR1 MNHEY and CDR2 SVGAGI. The V end lost 2 bases, the J end lost 5 bases, and 9 bases lay between the germline ends. The CDR3 region has the DNA TGTGCCAGCAGTTACGGTCTCGGGACTGAAGCTTTCTTT. Translation gives CASSYGLGTEAFF.

This clone was observed a single time. As DNA, the CDR3 is TGTGCCAGCAGCTTAGCGCTCGGGAGCCAAGAGACCCAGTACTTC. It yields the protein CASSLALGSQETQYF. This sequence joins TRBV11-2 and TRBJ2-5, with D possibly being TRBD2 (6 bases). V was trimmed by 1 base and J by 1 base, leaving 10 bases between them. This CDR3 has 15 amino acids. CDR1 is SGHAT and CDR2 is FQNNGV in the germline V gene.

The chain links TRBV7-9 to TRBJ2-3; TRBD2 matches 8 bases. CDR3 length: 16 residues. Germline values: CDR1 SEHNR, CDR2 FQNEAQ (reference sequence). Trimming removed 5 bases from V and 4 bases from J; junction bases left unmatched: 11. CDR3 sequence: CASSRSGSGEADTQYF. DNA of the CDR3: TGTGCCAGCAGCCGGAGCGGGAGTGGTGAGGCAGATACGCAGTATTTT.

The count of this clone is one. The genes are TRBV7-2 and TRBJ2-1; D call uncertain. The V gene's germline CDR1 is SGHTA and CDR2 FQGNSA. Trimming cost V 0 bases and J 0 bases, with 6 bases left between them. The CDR3 runs to 15 residues. The CDR3 DNA reads TGTGCCAGCAGCTTAGCGGGCCCCTCCTACAATGAGCAGTTCTTC. Translated: CASSLAGPSYNEQFF.

The chain carries TRBV7-9 and TRBJ2-7; 10 nucleotides match TRBD2. Germline V gene lookup returns CDR1 SEHNR and CDR2 FQNEAQ (reference sequence). Trimming at V came to 2 bases and at J to 1 base, leaving 8 bases not matched to a gene. The CDR3 consists of 17 residues. For the CDR3, the DNA is TGTGCCAGCAGCTTATTATCTAGCGGGAGATGGTCCTACGAGCAGTACTTC. It encodes CASSLLSSGRWSYEQYF.

This chain uses TRBV19 with TRBJ2-7; D is ambiguous. The CDR3 runs 14 residues. Germline lookup yields CDR1 LNHDA and CDR2 SQIVND (reference sequence). V was shortened by 3 bases and J by 3 bases, with 12 bases between the two germline ends. CDR3 coding DNA: TGTGCCAGTAGTATTACCGGCGGAGACTACGAGCAGTACTTC. Its protein is CASSITGGDYEQYF.

The chain links TRBV6-6 to TRBJ2-5, with D uncertain. V was trimmed by 7 bases and J by 7 bases, leaving 13 bases between them. The V gene's germline CDR1 is MNHNY and CDR2 SVGAGI (reference sequence). This CDR3 comprises 12 residues. Here the CDR3 reads CASNDPAGTQYF. Written as DNA, the CDR3 is TGTGCCAGCAATGATCCTGCAGGGACCCAGTACTTC.

V is TRBV11-2 and J is TRBJ2-5; possible D gene TRBD2, 5 bases. Germline V gives CDR1 SGHAT, CDR2 FQNNGV. This CDR3 is built from 17 residues. Trimming removed 0 bases at V and 2 bases at J, with 16 bases between. In nucleotides, the CDR3 is TGTGCCAGCAGCTTAGATCGGCGAGGGCCGGAACAAGAGACCCAGTACTTC. This sequence encodes CASSLDRRGPEQETQYF.

The chain uses TRBV15 and TRBJ1-1, with 7 bases matching TRBD1. Germline V gives CDR1 LNHNV, CDR2 YYDKDF (reference sequence). The V gene end was trimmed by 4 bases and the J gene end by 4 bases; junction bases not matched to a gene: 12. This CDR3 has 16 amino acids. CDR3 residues: CATSTLGKGAATEAFF. The CDR3 coding sequence is TGTGCCACCAGCACCCTAGGTAAGGGGGCTGCCACTGAAGCTTTCTTT.

This chain uses TRBV14 with TRBJ2-4; maybe TRBD1 (6 bases). Per the germline V gene, CDR1 is SGHDN and CDR2 is FVKESK. The CDR3 totals 14 residues. Deletions cut 1 base from V and 3 bases from J, with 7 bases between. CDR3 in amino acids: CASSQAGVKNIQYF. Here the CDR3 DNA reads TGTGCCAGCAGCCAAGCAGGGGTCAAAAACATTCAGTACTTC.

This chain joins TRBV2 and TRBJ2-1, with 8 bases fitting TRBD2. J was trimmed by 9 bases and V by 10 bases; bases with no gene match: 14. The CDR3 length is 14 residues. Germline loops: CDR1 SNHLY, CDR2 FYNNEI. The CDR3 loop is CATLRTSRVGEQFF. The CDR3 DNA follows: TGTGCCACCCTCCGGACTAGCCGAGTGGGTGAGCAGTTCTTC.

This rearrangement joins TRBV10-3 to TRBJ1-1, with no clear D. The CDR3 contains 14 residues. Germline assignment: CDR1 ENHRY and CDR2 SYGVKD. Trimming removed 2 bases from V and 1 base from J, with 8 bases in between. For the CDR3, the DNA is TGTGCCATCAGTGAGGTCAGCCAGAACACTGAAGCTTTCTTT. Translated: CAISEVSQNTEAFF.

This sequence joins TRBV5-4 and TRBJ1-1; D gene uncertain. This CDR3 comprises 14 residues. Trimming took off 0 bases at V and 5 bases at J, with 11 bases between the two ends. Germline CDR1 reads SGHNT; CDR2 reads YYREEE (reference sequence). The CDR3 sequence is CASSLAIGMTEAFF. The CDR3 region has the DNA TGTGCCAGCAGCTTGGCCATCGGGATGACTGAAGCTTTCTTT.

The V call is TRBV11-2, the J call TRBJ2-2; tentatively, D is TRBD1 (6 bases). The germline V gene has CDR1 SGHAT and CDR2 FQNNGV. V was clipped by 5 bases and J by 0 bases, with 13 bases between them. The CDR3 consists of 16 residues. CDR3 bases: TGTGCCAGCAGCGAGAGGGGGACCTCGAACACCGGGGAGCTGTTTTTT. Protein product: CASSERGTSNTGELFF.

This chain links TRBV6-5 with TRBJ2-2; TRBD2 matches at 8 bases. The V segment lost 2 bases and the J segment 5 bases; nucleotides outside the gene matches: 7. CDR1 and CDR2 from the germline V gene are MNHEY and SVGAGI. CDR3 size: 16 residues. The DNA for the CDR3 is TGTGCCAGCAGTTACGATAGCGGGATAGGAACCGGGGAGCTGTTTTTT. This translates into CASSYDSGIGTGELFF.

The gene calls are TRBV11-2 and TRBJ2-7; either TRBD1 or TRBD2 may fit D (7 bases each). The germline V gene encodes CDR1 SGHAT and CDR2 FQNNGV. The CDR3 consists of 14 residues. V lost 4 bases to trimming and J lost 2 bases, with 12 bases between them. CDR3: CASSWGGGTYEQYF. CDR3 nucleotides: TGTGCCAGCAGCTGGGGAGGGGGCACCTACGAGCAGTACTTC.

The V and J genes are TRBV28 and TRBJ2-7, with D perhaps matching TRBD2 (6 bases). Germline-derived CDR1 and CDR2 are MDHEN and SYDVKM. The CDR3 contains 15 residues. V lost 0 bases to trimming and J lost 0 bases, with 9 bases between them. CDR3 sequence: CASSLWRGTSYEQYF. CDR3 DNA: TGTGCCAGCAGTTTATGGCGGGGAACCTCCTACGAGCAGTACTTC.

This rearrangement joins TRBV10-1 to TRBJ1-1; 7 nucleotides line up with TRBD1. Trimming took 8 bases from V and 5 from J; bases not matched to a gene: 14. The CDR3 has 15 residues. Looked up from germline, CDR1 is WNHNN and CDR2 is SYGVQD (reference sequence). The CDR3 DNA is TGCGCCAGCTTCAAAGGGGGAGGGGGCATGACTGAAGCTTTCTTT. Protein: CASFKGGGGMTEAFF.